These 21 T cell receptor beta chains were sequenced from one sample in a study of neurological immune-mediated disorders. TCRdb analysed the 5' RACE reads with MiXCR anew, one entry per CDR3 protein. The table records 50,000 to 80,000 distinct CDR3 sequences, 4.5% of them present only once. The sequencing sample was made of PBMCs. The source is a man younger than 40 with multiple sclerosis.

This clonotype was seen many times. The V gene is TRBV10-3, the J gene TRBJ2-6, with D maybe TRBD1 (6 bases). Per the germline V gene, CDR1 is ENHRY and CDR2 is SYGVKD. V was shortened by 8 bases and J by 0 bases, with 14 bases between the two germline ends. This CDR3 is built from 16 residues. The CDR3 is CAIGNRVSSGANVLTF. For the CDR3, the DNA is TGTGCCATCGGGAACAGGGTTAGCTCTGGGGCCAACGTCCTGACTTTC.

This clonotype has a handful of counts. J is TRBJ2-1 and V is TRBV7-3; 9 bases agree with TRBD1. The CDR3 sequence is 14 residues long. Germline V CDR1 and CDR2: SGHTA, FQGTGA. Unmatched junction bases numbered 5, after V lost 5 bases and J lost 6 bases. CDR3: CASSLRDRVNEQFF. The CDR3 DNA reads TGTGCCAGCAGCCTCCGGGACAGGGTCAATGAGCAGTTCTTC. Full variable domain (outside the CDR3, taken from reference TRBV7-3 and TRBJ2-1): GAGVSQTPSNKVTEKGKYVELRCDPISGHTALYWYRQSLGQGPEFLIYFQGTGAADDSGLPNDRFFAVRPEGSVSTLKIQRTERGDSAVYLCASSLRDRVNEQFFGPGTRLTVL.

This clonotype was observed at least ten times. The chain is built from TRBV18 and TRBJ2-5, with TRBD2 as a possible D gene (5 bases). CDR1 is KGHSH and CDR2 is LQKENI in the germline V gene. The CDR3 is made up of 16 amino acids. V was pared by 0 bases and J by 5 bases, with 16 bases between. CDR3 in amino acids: CASSPPATTRGETQYF. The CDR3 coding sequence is TGTGCCAGCTCACCACCTGCCACAACCCGAGGGGAGACCCAGTACTTC.

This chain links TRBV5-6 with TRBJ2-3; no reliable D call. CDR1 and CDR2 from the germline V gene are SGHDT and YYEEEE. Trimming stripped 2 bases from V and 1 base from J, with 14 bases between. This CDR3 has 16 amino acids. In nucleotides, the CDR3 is TGTGCCAGCAGCTTCGACGGGCACGGCGGCACAGATACGCAGTATTTT. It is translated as CASSFDGHGGTDTQYF.

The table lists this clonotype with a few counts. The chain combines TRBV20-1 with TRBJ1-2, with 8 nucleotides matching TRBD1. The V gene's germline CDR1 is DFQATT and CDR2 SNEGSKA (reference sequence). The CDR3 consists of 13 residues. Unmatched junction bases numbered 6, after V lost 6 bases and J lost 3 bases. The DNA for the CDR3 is TGCAGTGCGGATAAGGGACAGGACTATGGCTACACCTTC. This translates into CSADKGQDYGYTF.

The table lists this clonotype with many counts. The CDR3, as DNA: TGCAGTGCTGCAGGGAGGGGGGATGAAAAACTGTTTTTT. It is translated as CSAAGRGDEKLFF. This sequence joins TRBV20-1 and TRBJ1-4, with D tentatively TRBD1 (6 bases). The CDR3 is made up of 13 amino acids. Per the germline V gene, CDR1 is DFQATT and CDR2 is SNEGSKA (reference sequence). V was clipped by 5 bases and J by 6 bases, with 13 bases between them.

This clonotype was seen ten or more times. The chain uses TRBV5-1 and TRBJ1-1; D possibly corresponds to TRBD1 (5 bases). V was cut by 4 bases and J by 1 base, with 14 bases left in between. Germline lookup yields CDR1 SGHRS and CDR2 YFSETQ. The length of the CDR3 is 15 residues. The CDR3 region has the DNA TGCGCCAGCAGCGACCAAGGTGGGGGGAACACTGAAGCTTTCTTT. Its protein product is CASSDQGGGNTEAFF.

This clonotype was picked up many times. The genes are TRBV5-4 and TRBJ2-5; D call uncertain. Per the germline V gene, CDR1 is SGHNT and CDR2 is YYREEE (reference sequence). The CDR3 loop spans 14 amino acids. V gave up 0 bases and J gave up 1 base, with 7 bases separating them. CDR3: CASSLERAQETQYF. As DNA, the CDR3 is TGTGCCAGCAGCTTGGAAAGGGCCCAAGAGACCCAGTACTTC.

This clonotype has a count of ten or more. DNA of the CDR3: TGTGCCACCGGGCTGGGAAGCGGAGATACGCAGTATTTT. Translating it yields CATGLGSGDTQYF. The rearrangement joins TRBV10-3 to TRBJ2-3; maybe TRBD2 (5 bases). Trimming removed 10 bases at V and 5 bases at J, with 16 bases between. CDR1 is ENHRY and CDR2 is SYGVKD in the germline V gene. The CDR3 length is 13 residues.

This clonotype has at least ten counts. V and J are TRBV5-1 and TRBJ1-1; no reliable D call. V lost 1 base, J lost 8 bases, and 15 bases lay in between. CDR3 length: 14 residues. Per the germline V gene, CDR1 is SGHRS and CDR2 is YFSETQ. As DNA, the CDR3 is TGCGCCAGCAGCTTGATAGTCGGCAGCCCAGAAGCTTTCTTT. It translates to CASSLIVGSPEAFF.

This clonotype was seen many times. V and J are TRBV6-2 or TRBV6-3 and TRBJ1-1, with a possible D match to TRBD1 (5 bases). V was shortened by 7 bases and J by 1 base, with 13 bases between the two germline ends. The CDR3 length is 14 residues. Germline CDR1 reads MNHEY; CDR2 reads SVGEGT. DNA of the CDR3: TGTGCCAGCACTCGGGACGGGGGGAACACTGAAGCTTTCTTT. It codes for CASTRDGGNTEAFF.

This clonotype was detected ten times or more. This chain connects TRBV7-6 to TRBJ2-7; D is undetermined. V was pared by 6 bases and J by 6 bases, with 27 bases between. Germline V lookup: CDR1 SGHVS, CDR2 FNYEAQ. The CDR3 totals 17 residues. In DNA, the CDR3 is TGTGCCAGCAGTGCCAGACCTCTAGAAACCCCGATCTTCGAGCAGTACTTC. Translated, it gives CASSARPLETPIFEQYF.

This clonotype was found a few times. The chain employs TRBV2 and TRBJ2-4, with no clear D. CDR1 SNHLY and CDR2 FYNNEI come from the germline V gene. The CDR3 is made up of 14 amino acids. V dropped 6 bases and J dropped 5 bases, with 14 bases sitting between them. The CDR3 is CASRYRAKENIQYF. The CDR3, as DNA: TGTGCCAGCAGGTACCGGGCCAAGGAAAACATTCAGTACTTC.

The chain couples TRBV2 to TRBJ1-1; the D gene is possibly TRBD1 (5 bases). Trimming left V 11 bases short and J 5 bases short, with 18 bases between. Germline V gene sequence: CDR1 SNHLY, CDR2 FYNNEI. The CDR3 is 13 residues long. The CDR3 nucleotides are TGTGCCGAGAAGAGGGGCGAGGGGACTGAAGCTTTCTTT. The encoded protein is CAEKRGEGTEAFF.

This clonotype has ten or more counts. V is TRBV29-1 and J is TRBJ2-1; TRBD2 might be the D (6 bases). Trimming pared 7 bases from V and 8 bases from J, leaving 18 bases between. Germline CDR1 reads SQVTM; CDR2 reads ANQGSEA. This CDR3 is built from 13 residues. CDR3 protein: CSAWAGGIDEQFF. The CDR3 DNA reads TGCAGCGCCTGGGCTGGCGGGATTGATGAGCAGTTCTTC.

The CDR3 spells CAISAGQGRSTDTQYF. The CDR3 coding sequence is TGTGCCATCAGTGCCGGACAGGGACGTAGCACAGATACGCAGTATTTT. The chain links TRBV10-3 to TRBJ2-3, with 8 bases that match TRBD1. The CDR3 extends over 16 amino acids. Germline V gene data show CDR1 as ENHRY and CDR2 as SYGVKD. Unmatched junction bases numbered 6, after V lost 4 bases and J lost 0 bases.

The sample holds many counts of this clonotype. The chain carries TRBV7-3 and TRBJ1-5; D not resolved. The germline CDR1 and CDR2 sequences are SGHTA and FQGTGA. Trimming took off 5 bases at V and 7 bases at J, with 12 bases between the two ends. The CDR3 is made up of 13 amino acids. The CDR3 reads CASSVPPGQPQHF. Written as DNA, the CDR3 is TGTGCCAGCAGCGTCCCACCGGGGCAGCCCCAGCATTTT.

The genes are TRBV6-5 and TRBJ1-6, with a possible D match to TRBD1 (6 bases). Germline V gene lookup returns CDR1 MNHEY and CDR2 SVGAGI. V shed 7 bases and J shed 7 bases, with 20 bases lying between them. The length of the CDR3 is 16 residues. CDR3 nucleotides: TGTGCCAGCACAGGAGTAGCAGGGAGGGGGAATTCACCCCTCCACTTT. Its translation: CASTGVAGRGNSPLHF.

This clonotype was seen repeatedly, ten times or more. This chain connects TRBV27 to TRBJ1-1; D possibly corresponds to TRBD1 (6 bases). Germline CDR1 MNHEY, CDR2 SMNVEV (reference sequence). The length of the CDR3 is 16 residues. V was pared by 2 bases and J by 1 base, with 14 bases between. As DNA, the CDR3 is TGTGCCAGCAGTTTAATACAGGGAATGGGGAACACTGAAGCTTTCTTT. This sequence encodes CASSLIQGMGNTEAFF.

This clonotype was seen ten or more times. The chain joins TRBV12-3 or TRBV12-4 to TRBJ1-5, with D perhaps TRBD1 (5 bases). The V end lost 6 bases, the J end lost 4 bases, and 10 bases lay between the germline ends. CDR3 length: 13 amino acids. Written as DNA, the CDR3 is TGTGCCAGCAGGGGACGGGCTAATCAGCCCCAGCATTTT. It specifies CASRGRANQPQHF.

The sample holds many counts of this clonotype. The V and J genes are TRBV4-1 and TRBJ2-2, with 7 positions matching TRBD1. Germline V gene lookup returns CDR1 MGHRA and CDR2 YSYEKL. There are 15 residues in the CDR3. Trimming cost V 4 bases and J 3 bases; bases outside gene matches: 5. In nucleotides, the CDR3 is TGCGCCAGCAGCCGCCGACAGGGTGACACCGGGGAGCTGTTTTTT. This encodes CASSRRQGDTGELFF.